These T cell receptor beta chains were read from a single sample in a study of OX40 agonist ivuxolimab in advanced cancers. TCRdb keeps only in-frame clones here, not all; method: immunoSEQ multiplex PCR. The table records some 17,000 clones, around 86% of them present only once. Specimen: CD4+ or CD8+ T cells sorted from blood, collected in a trial of the OX40 agonist ivuxolimab. Receptors were obtained from an adult with an advanced solid tumor such as melanoma, head and neck, liver or kidney cancer. CDR3s include the opening cysteine and the closing phenylalanine or tryptophan. The D gene is left open where the match is weak. Only part of the rows carry a size: once, few, many, or a class if the clone is expanded.

v_call,clone_size,d_call,j_call,cdr3_aa,cdr3_nt
TRBV4-1,once,TRBD1,TRBJ2-7,CASSQEGGRGLGEQYF,TGCGCCAGCAGCCAAGAAGGTGGCAGGGGGCTGGGCGAGCAGTACTTC
TRBV11-2,NA,NA,TRBJ2-4,CASSRRGLSVNIQYF,TGTGCCAGCAGCCGCAGGGGACTATCCGTTAACATTCAGTACTTC
TRBV2,once,NA,TRBJ2-1,CASLGADNDNEQFF,TGTGCCAGCCTCGGGGCAGATAATGACAATGAGCAGTTCTTC
TRBV9,NA,NA,TRBJ1-1,CASSVGALGHEAFF,TGTGCCAGCAGCGTAGGCGCGTTGGGGCATGAAGCTTTCTTT
TRBV6-5,NA,NA,TRBJ2-2,CASSYGQGSTGELFF,TGTGCCAGCAGTTACGGGCAGGGCTCCACCGGGGAGCTGTTTTTT
TRBV4-1,NA,NA,TRBJ2-2,CASSQEAGELFF,TGCGCCAGCAGCCAAGAAGCCGGGGAGCTGTTTTTT
TRBV5-6,NA,NA,TRBJ2-7,CASSLAGYSEQYF,TGTGCCAGCAGCTTGGCCGGTTACAGCGAGCAGTACTTC
TRBV7-8,once,TRBD1,TRBJ2-5,CASSSYGTEETRYF,TGTGCCAGCAGCTCTTACGGGACAGAAGAGACCCGGTACTTC
TRBV7-2,NA,TRBD2,TRBJ2-5,CASSPGGFQETQYF,TGTGCCAGCAGCCCGGGGGGGTTCCAAGAGACCCAGTACTTC
TRBV4-3,once,NA,TRBJ2-3,CASSQDSLLVYTDTDTQYF,TGCGCCAGCAGCCAAGACTCCCTTCTGGTTTATACTGACACAGATACGCAGTATTTT
TRBV6-5,NA,NA,TRBJ1-1,CASGLRGSTNTEAFF,TGTGCCAGCGGTCTGAGGGGATCGACGAACACTGAAGCTTTCTTT
TRBV11-2,NA,TRBD2,TRBJ2-1,CASSLDSSGRANEQFF,TGTGCCAGCAGCTTAGATTCTAGCGGGAGGGCCAATGAGCAGTTCTTC
TRBV7-2,NA,NA,TRBJ1-1,CASSLHQGNTEAFF,TGTGCCAGCAGCTTACATCAGGGCAACACTGAAGCTTTCTTT
TRBV5-6,NA,NA,TRBJ1-5,CASSLVRVRQPQHF,TGTGCCAGCAGCTTGGTTAGGGTTCGGCAGCCCCAGCATTTT
TRBV7-9,NA,NA,TRBJ1-1,CASTPDNTEAFF,TGTGCCAGCACCCCAGACAACACTGAAGCTTTCTTT
TRBV6-6,few,TRBD2,TRBJ2-7,CASSYAREGEQYF,TGTGCCAGCAGTTACGCCAGGGAGGGCGAGCAGTACTTC
TRBV5-4,few,TRBD2,TRBJ2-7,CASSQGTSQAYEQYF,TGTGCCAGCAGCCAAGGGACTAGCCAAGCCTACGAGCAGTACTTC
TRBV11-3,NA,NA,TRBJ2-1,CASSHTTLTGSHEQFF,TGTGCCAGCAGCCATACAACTCTAACGGGGTCCCATGAGCAGTTCTTC
TRBV6-1,NA,NA,TRBJ2-5,CASSEPGFSIQETQYF,TGTGCCAGCAGTGAACCCGGATTTTCTATTCAAGAGACCCAGTACTTC
TRBV25-1,NA,NA,TRBJ1-2,CASSPPGGAYGYTF,TGTGCCAGCAGTCCGCCCGGGGGGGCATACGGCTACACCTTC
TRBV27,medium-sized,NA,TRBJ1-2,CASSRIDPNYGYTF,TGTGCCAGCAGCCGCATCGATCCTAACTATGGCTACACCTTC
TRBV5-1,NA,TRBD1,TRBJ1-2,CASSLGQGDVDYGYTF,TGCGCCAGCAGCTTGGGACAGGGGGATGTAGACTATGGCTACACCTTC
TRBV23-1,few,NA,TRBJ1-6,CASSQPGSPLHF,TGCGCCAGCAGTCAACCTGGATCACCCCTCCACTTT